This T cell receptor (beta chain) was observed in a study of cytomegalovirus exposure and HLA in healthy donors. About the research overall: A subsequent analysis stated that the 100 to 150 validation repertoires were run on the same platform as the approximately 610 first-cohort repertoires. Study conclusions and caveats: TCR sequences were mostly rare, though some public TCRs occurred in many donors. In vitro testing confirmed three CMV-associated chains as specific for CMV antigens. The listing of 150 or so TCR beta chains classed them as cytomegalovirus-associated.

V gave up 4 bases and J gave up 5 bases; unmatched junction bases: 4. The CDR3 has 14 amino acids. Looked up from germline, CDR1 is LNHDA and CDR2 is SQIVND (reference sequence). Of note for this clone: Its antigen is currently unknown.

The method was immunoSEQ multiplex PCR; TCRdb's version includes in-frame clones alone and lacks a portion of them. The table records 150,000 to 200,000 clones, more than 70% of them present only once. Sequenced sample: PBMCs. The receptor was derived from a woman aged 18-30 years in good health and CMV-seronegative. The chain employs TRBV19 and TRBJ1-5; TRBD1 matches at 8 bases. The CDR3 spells CASSRYRGDQPQHF. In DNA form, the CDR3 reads TGTGCCAGTAGTAGATACAGGGGGGATCAGCCCCAGCATTTT.